The present T cell receptor beta chain was sequenced within a study of cytomegalovirus exposure and HLA in healthy donors. Turning to the study itself: An analysis done earlier identified fewer than 140 million unique TCR beta sequences from around 180 million T cells. Among the 400 or so donors who were genotyped, about 84% fell in the genetic ancestry cluster that is associated with self-reported Caucasian donors.

Germline lookup yields CDR1 SGHTA and CDR2 FQGNSA. This CDR3 spans 17 amino acids. After removal of 3 bases from V and 2 bases from J, the junction contained 11 bases not matched to a gene. PCR employed 60 Vbeta and 13 Jbeta primers. Produced via immunoSEQ multiplex PCR; TCRdb's table is partial and in-frame only. The sample includes about 150,000 clones, roughly 82% seen only once; the top ten take roughly 7.3%. The chain combines TRBV7-2 with TRBJ2-7; 9 bases fit TRBD1. The sequence came from a man aged 25 to 40 in good health and CMV-seronegative. Sequenced input: PBMCs. CDR3 bases: TGTGCCAGCAGCTTGTCCTCCGGGACAGGGACCCCCTACGAGCAGTACTTC. This sequence encodes CASSLSSGTGTPYEQYF.